The 28 T cell receptor beta chains given below trace back to one sample, sequenced in a study of monozygotic twins with inflammatory bowel disease. TCRdb reprocessed the 5' RACE reads and keeps a single row for each CDR3 protein, giving no DNA. The ten top clones account for roughly 7.1%, within a sample of approximately 210,000 distinct CDR3 sequences. The sequencing input was blood. The receptors shown here come from a human donor with ulcerative colitis or Crohn's disease, or a healthy co-twin of an affected twin (not recorded which).

The chain links TRBV6-2 or TRBV6-3 to TRBJ2-5. The CDR3 sequence is 17 residues long. Germline loops: CDR1 MNHEY, CDR2 SVGEGT. The CDR3 is CASSYSIGNGPQETQYF.

The V call is TRBV5-8, the J call TRBJ1-2; TCRdb picks TRBD1, but there is no DNA to check that call. The length of the CDR3 is 15 residues. Germline V gene sequence: CDR1 SGHTS, CDR2 YDEGEE. This CDR3 reads CASSINRGRGYGYTF.

This sequence joins TRBV5-1 and TRBJ2-7; checking the TCRdb D call of TRBD1 is not possible without DNA. The CDR3 is 14 residues long. The germline V gene encodes CDR1 SGHRS and CDR2 YFSETQ. CDR3 residues: CASSETAGAHEQYF.

V is TRBV28 and J is TRBJ1-1; TCRdb proposes TRBD1, but this gene call is untestable without DNA. CDR3 length equals 15 residues. Germline V CDR1 and CDR2: MDHEN, SYDVKM. CDR3 amino acids: CASSFSGAGFLEAFF.

The genes are TRBV7-9 and TRBJ2-2. Per germline, CDR1 SEHNR and CDR2 FQNEAQ (reference sequence). The CDR3 is made up of 13 amino acids. The CDR3 sequence: CASSFGSTGELFF.

The V call is TRBV7-9, the J call TRBJ2-7. Per the germline V gene, CDR1 is SEHNR and CDR2 is FQNEAQ (reference sequence). The CDR3 contains 11 residues. The CDR3 spells CASSGSTEQYF.

The chain uses TRBV20-1 and TRBJ1-4. This CDR3 comprises 12 residues. Germline assignment: CDR1 DFQATT and CDR2 SNEGSKA (reference sequence). CDR3 protein: CSARDIGEKLFF.

This chain joins TRBV5-1 and TRBJ2-3; TCRdb calls TRBD1, which cannot be checked without DNA. The germline V gene has CDR1 SGHRS and CDR2 YFSETQ. The CDR3 runs 14 residues. CDR3 amino acids: CASSLTGRTDTQYF.

CDR3 in amino acids: CAWSVLWGRSGEAFF. The J gene is TRBJ1-1, the V gene TRBV30; TCRdb proposes TRBD1, but this gene call is untestable without DNA. The CDR3 runs to 15 residues. The germline V gene has CDR1 GTSNPN and CDR2 SVGIG (reference sequence).

J is TRBJ1-2 and V is TRBV20-1. Germline loops: CDR1 DFQATT, CDR2 SNEGSKA (reference sequence). This CDR3 has 15 residues. CDR3 protein: CSAPPRRGSNYGYTF.

V gene TRBV12-3 or TRBV12-4 combines with J gene TRBJ2-7; the D call from TCRdb, TRBD2, cannot be confirmed without DNA. The CDR3 sequence is 14 residues long. CDR3 protein: CASSFGGPSYEQYF.

The rearrangement joins TRBV18 to TRBJ1-1. Germline-derived CDR1 and CDR2 are KGHSH and LQKENI. The CDR3 spans 13 residues. CDR3 amino acids: CASSPPSNTEAFF.

This rearrangement joins TRBV30 to TRBJ1-5; TCRdb's assignment of TRBD1 cannot be checked, as there is no DNA. The CDR3 has 12 amino acids. CDR1 and CDR2 (germline): GTSNPN, SVGIG (reference sequence). CDR3: CAWDRPNQPQHF.

The CDR3 region is CSAPGHASYEQYF. The gene calls are TRBV20-1 and TRBJ2-7; the TCRdb call, TRBD1, lacks DNA for checking. The CDR3 runs 13 residues. Germline values: CDR1 DFQATT, CDR2 SNEGSKA (reference sequence).

This rearrangement joins TRBV4-3 to TRBJ1-6; TCRdb indicates TRBD1, and absent DNA this call remains unverified. Germline lookup yields CDR1 LGHNA and CDR2 YSLEER. This CDR3 has 16 amino acids. The CDR3 loop reads CASSQDWDIDNSPLHF.

This chain uses TRBV10-3 with TRBJ2-2. This CDR3 comprises 15 residues. Germline V gene data show CDR1 as ENHRY and CDR2 as SYGVKD. CDR3 region: CATAPGFTNTGELFF.

The genes are TRBV10-3 and TRBJ1-1. The length of the CDR3 is 13 residues. CDR1 ENHRY and CDR2 SYGVKD come from the germline V gene. The CDR3 sequence is CAIKWEENTEAFF.

The rearrangement links TRBV2 to TRBJ2-1; TCRdb proposes TRBD2, but this gene call is untestable without DNA. Germline V gene sequence: CDR1 SNHLY, CDR2 FYNNEI. This CDR3 is built from 15 residues. The CDR3 is CASSLLAGGPGEQFF.

V is TRBV11-1 and J is TRBJ1-1. There are 11 residues in the CDR3. Germline CDR1 SGHAT, CDR2 FQDESV (reference sequence). Here the CDR3 reads CASSRLGEAFF.

This chain uses TRBV18 with TRBJ2-1; TCRdb lists TRBD2, though no DNA is available to test this call. Germline CDR1 KGHSH, CDR2 LQKENI. The CDR3 has 15 residues. This CDR3 reads CASSLGTSGVNEQFF.

The V and J genes are TRBV11-2 and TRBJ1-1; TCRdb's D call, TRBD1, is unchecked because there is no DNA. The CDR3 extends over 13 amino acids. The germline gives CDR1 SGHAT, CDR2 FQNNGV. The CDR3 sequence is CASSLTRQAEAFF. Supplemented by reference TRBV11-2 and TRBJ1-1, the full variable domain reads EAGVAQSPRYKIIEKRQSVAFWCNPISGHATLYWYQQILGQGPKLLIQFQNNGVVDDSQLPKDRFSAERLKGVDSTLKIQPAKLEDSAVYLCASSLTRQAEAFFGQGTRLTVV.

The V and J genes are TRBV7-2 and TRBJ1-1; lacking DNA, the TRBD1 call made by TCRdb goes unchecked. CDR3 length: 16 amino acids. Germline V gene data show CDR1 as SGHTA and CDR2 as FQGNSA. CDR3 loop: CASSLVGAGGGTEAFF. The variable domain in full, with the rest retrieved from reference TRBV7-2 and TRBJ1-1, is GAGVSQSPSNKVTEKGKDVELRCDPISGHTALYWYRQSLGQGLEFLIYFQGNSAPDKSGLPSDRFSAERTGGSVSTLTIQRTQQEDSAVYLCASSLVGAGGGTEAFFGQGTRLTVV.

This chain connects TRBV14 to TRBJ1-6. Germline V CDR1 and CDR2: SGHDN, FVKESK. The CDR3 covers 13 residues. The CDR3 here is CASSQAGNSPLHF.

The chain uses TRBV5-1 and TRBJ2-5. CDR3 length: 12 residues. CDR1 is SGHRS, CDR2 YFSETQ, per germline. The CDR3: CASSLPSETQYF.

The chain couples TRBV20-1 to TRBJ1-2; lacking DNA, the TRBD1 call made by TCRdb goes unchecked. Germline CDR1 reads DFQATT; CDR2 reads SNEGSKA (reference sequence). There are 17 residues in the CDR3. The CDR3 region is CSASGARGTGRGSDYTF.

The chain is built from TRBV6-6 and TRBJ2-3; lacking DNA, the TRBD1 call made by TCRdb goes unchecked. This CDR3 is 12 amino acids long. Germline assignment: CDR1 MNHNY and CDR2 SVGAGI (reference sequence). The CDR3 here is CASTFGGDTQYF.

This chain uses TRBV12-3 or TRBV12-4 with TRBJ1-1. The CDR3 contains 15 residues. The CDR3 reads CASSFLGHQNTEAFF.

V is TRBV12-3 or TRBV12-4 and J is TRBJ2-1; TCRdb designates TRBD2, a call that cannot be tested without DNA. The CDR3 sequence is 16 residues long. CDR3 in amino acids: CASILREGSSYNEQFF.